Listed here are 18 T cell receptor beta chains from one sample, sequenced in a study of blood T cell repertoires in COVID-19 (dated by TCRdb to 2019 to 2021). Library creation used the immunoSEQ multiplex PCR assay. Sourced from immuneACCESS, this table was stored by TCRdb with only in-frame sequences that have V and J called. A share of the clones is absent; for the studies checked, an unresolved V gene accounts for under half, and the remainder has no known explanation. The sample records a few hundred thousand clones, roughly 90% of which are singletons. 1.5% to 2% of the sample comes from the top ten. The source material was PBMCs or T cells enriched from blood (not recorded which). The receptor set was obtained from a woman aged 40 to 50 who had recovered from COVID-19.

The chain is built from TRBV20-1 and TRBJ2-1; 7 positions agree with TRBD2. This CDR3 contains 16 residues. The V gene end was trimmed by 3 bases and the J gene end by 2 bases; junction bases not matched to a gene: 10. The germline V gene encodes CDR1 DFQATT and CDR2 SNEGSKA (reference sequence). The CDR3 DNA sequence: TGCAGTGCTAGTCCCCCCACCAGCGGGACCTACAATGAGCAGTTCTTC. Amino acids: CSASPPTSGTYNEQFF.

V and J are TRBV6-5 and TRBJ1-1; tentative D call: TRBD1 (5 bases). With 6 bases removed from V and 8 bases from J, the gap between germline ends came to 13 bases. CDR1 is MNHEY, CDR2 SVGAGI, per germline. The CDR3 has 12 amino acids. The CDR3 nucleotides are TGTGCCAGCAGCCTTACGGGGGGGGAAGCTTTCTTT. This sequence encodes CASSLTGGEAFF.

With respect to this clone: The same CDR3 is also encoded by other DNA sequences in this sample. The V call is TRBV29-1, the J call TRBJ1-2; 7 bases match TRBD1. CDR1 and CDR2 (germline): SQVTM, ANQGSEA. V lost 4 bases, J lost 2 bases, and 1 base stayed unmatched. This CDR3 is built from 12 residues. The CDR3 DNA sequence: TGCAGCGTTGGACAGGGAAACTATGGCTACACCTTC. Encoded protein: CSVGQGNYGYTF.

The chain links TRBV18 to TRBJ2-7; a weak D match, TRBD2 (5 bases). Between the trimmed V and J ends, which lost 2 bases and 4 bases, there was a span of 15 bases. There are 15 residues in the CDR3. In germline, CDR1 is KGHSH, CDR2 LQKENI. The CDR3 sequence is CASSPESGKRYEQYF. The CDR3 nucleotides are TGTGCCAGCTCACCAGAGTCGGGAAAACGATACGAGCAGTACTTC.

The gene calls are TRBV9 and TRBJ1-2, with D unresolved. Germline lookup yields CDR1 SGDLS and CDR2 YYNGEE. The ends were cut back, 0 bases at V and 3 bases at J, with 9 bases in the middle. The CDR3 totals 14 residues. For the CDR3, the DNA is TGTGCCAGCAGCGTAGGGCGGCAATACTATGGCTACACCTTC. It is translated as CASSVGRQYYGYTF.

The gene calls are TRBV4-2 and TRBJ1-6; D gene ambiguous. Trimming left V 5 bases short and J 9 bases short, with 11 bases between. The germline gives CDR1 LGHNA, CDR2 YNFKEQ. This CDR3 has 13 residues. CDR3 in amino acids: CASSAIKLSPLHF. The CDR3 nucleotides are TGTGCCAGCAGCGCAATAAAGCTTTCACCCCTCCACTTT.

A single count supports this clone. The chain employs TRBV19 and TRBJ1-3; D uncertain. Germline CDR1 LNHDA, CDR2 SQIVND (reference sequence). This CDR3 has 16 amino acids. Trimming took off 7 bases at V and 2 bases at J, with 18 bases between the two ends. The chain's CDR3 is CASNDHGVTAGNTIYF. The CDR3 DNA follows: TGTGCCAGTAACGATCACGGGGTAACAGCTGGAAACACCATATATTTT.

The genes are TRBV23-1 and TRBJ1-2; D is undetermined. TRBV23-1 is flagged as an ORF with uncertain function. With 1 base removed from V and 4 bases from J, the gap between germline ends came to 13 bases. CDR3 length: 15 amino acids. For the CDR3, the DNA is TGCGCCAGCAGTCAATTTGAGGGTTTTATCTATGGCTACACCTTC. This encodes CASSQFEGFIYGYTF.

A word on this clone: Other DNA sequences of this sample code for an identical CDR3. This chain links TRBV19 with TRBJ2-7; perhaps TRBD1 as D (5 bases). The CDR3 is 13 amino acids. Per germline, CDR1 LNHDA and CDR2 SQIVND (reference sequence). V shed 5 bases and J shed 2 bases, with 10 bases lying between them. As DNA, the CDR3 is TGTGCCAGTAGTGTTACAGGTGCCTACGAGCAGTACTTC. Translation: CASSVTGAYEQYF.

CDR3: CASSSTGVKTF. Written as DNA, the CDR3 is TGTGCCAGTAGTAGCACAGGGGTAAAGACCTTC. J is TRBJ1-2 and V is TRBV19; 7 bases line up with TRBD1. The V gene end was trimmed by 4 bases and the J gene end by 14 bases; junction bases not matched to a gene: 7. Germline lookup yields CDR1 LNHDA and CDR2 SQIVND (reference sequence). The CDR3 sequence is 11 residues long.

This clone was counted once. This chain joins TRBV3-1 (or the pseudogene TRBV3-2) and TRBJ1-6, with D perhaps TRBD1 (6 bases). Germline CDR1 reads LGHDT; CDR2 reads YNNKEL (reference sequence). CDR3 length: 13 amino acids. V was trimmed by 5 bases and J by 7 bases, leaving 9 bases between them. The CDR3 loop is CASSYTGNSPLHF. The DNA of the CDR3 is TGTGCCAGCAGCTATACAGGGAATTCACCCCTCCACTTT.

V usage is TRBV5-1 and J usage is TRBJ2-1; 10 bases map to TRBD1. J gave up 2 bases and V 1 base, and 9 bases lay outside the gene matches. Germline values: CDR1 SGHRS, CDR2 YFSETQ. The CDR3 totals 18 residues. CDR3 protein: CASSLRGGQGTTYNEQFF. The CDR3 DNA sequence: TGCGCCAGCAGCTTGCGAGGGGGACAGGGGACCACCTACAATGAGCAGTTCTTC.

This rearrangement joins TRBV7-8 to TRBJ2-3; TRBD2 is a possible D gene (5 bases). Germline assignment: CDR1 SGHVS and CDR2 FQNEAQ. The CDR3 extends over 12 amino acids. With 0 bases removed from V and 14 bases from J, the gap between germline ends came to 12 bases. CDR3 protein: CASSLAGGGGYF. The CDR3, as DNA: TGTGCCAGCAGCTTAGCGGGTGGAGGCGGGTATTTT.

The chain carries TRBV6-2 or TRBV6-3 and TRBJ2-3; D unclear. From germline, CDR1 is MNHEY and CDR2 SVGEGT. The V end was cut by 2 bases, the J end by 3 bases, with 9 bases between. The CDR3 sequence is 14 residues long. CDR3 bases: TGTGCCAGCAGTTACCCGCTAGGAACAGATACGCAGTATTTT. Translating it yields CASSYPLGTDTQYF.

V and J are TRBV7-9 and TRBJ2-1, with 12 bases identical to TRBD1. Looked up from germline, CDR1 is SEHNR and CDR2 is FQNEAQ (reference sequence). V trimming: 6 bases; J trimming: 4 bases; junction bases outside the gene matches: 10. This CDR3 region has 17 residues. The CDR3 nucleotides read TGTGCCAGCAGGCCCGGGACAGGGGGCGCGGGGTACAATGAGCAGTTCTTC. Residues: CASRPGTGGAGYNEQFF.

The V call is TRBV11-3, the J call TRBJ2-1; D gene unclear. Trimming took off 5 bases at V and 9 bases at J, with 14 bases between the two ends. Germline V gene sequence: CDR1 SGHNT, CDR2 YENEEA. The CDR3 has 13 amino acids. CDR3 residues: CASSLPTSGEQFF. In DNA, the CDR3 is TGTGCCAGCAGCCTTCCGACCTCAGGTGAGCAGTTCTTC.

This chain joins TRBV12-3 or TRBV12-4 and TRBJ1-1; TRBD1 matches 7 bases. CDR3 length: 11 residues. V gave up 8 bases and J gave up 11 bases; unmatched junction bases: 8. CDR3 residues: CASGRQGEAFF. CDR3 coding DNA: TGTGCCAGCGGCCGACAGGGAGAGGCTTTCTTT.

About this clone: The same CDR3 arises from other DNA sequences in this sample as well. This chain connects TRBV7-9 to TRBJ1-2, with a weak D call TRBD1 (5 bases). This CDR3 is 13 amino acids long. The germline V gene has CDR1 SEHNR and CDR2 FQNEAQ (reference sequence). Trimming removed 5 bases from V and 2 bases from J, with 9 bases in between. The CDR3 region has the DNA TGTGCCAGCAGCCTAAGACAGAACTATGGCTACACCTTC. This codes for CASSLRQNYGYTF.